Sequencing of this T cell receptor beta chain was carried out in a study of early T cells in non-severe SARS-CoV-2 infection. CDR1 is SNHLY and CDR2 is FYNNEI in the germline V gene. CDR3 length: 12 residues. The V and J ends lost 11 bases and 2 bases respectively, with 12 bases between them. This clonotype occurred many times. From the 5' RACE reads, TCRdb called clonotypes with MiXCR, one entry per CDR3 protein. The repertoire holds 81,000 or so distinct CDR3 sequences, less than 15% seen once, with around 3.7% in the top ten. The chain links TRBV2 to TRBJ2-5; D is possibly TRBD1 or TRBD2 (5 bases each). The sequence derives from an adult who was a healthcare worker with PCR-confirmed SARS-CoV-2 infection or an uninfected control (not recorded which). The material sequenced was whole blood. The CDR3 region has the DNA TGTGCCGCGATGGGACCACAAGAGACCCAGTACTTC. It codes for CAAMGPQETQYF.